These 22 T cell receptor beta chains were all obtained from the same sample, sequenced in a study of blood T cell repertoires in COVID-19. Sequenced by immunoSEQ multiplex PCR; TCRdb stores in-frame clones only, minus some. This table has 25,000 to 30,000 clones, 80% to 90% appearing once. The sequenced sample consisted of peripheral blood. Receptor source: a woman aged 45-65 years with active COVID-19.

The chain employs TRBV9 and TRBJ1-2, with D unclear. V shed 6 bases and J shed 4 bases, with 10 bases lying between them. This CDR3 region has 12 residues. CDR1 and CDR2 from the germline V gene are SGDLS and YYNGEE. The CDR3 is CASNRASYGYTF. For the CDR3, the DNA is TGTGCCAGCAACAGAGCCTCCTATGGCTACACCTTC.

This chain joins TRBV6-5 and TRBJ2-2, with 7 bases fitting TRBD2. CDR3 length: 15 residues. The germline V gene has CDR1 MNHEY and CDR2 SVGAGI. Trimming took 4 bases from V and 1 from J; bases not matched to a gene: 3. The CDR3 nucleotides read TGTGCCAGCAGTTGGGTAGCGGGGAACACCGGGGAGCTGTTTTTT. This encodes CASSWVAGNTGELFF.

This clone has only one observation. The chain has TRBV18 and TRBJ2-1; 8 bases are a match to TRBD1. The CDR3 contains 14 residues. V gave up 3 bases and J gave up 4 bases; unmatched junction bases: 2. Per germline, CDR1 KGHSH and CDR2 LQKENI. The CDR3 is CASSPDRDYNEQFF. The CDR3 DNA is TGTGCCAGCTCACCGGACAGGGATTACAATGAGCAGTTCTTC.

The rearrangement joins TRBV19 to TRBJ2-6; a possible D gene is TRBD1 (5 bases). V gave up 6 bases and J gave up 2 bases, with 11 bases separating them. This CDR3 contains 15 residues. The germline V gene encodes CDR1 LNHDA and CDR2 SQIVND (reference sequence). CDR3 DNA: TGTGCCAGTAGGAAGGGGCGCACTGGGGCCAACGTCCTGACTTTC. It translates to CASRKGRTGANVLTF.

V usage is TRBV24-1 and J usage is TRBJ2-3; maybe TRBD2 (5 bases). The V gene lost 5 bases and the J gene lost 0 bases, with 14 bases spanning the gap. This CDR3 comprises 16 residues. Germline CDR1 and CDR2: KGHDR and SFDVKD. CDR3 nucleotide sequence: TGTGCCACCAGTGGCGGTCGGGGTTTGAGCACAGATACGCAGTATTTT. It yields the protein CATSGGRGLSTDTQYF.

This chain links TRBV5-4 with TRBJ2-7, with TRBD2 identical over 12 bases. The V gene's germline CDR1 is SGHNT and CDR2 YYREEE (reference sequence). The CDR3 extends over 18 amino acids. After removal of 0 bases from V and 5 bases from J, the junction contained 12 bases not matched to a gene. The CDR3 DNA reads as TGTGCCAGCAGCTTGGGAGGTCTAGCGGGAGGGCTTGGGAACGAGCAGTACTTC. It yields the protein CASSLGGLAGGLGNEQYF.

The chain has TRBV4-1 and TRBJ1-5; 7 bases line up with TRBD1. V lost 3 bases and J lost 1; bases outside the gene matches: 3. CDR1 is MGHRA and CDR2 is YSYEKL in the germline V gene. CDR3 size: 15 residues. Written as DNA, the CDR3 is TGCGCCAGCAGCCACGTGACAGGGAGCAATCAGCCCCAGCATTTT. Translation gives CASSHVTGSNQPQHF.

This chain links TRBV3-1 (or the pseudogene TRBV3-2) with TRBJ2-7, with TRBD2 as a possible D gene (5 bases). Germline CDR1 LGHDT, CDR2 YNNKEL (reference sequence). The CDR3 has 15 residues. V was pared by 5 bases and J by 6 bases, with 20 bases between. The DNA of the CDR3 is TGTGCCAGCAGCTATTCAGCGGCTAGCCGTGCCGAGCAGTACTTC. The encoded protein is CASSYSAASRAEQYF.

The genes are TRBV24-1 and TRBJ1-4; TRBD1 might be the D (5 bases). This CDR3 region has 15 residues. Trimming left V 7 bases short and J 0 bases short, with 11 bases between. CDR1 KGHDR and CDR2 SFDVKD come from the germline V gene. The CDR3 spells CATSGGPATNEKLFF. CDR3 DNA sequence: TGTGCCACCAGCGGGGGTCCTGCAACTAATGAAAAACTGTTTTTT.

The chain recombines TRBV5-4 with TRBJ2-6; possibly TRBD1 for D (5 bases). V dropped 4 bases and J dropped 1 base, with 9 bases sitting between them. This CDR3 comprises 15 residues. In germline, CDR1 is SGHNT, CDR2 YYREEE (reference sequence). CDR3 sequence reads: CASSPRESGANVLTF. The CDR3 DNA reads TGTGCCAGCAGCCCCAGGGAATCTGGGGCCAACGTCCTGACTTTC.

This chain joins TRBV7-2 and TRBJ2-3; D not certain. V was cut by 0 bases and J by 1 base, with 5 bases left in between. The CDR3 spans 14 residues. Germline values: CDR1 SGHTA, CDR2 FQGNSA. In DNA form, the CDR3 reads TGTGCCAGCAGCTTAGCGTCTGGCACAGATACGCAGTATTTT. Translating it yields CASSLASGTDTQYF.

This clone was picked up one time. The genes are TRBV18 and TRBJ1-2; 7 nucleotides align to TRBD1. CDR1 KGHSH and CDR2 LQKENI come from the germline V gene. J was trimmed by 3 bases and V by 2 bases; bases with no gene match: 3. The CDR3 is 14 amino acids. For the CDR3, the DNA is TGTGCCAGCTCACCATTCCAGGGGGACTATGGCTACACCTTC. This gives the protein CASSPFQGDYGYTF.

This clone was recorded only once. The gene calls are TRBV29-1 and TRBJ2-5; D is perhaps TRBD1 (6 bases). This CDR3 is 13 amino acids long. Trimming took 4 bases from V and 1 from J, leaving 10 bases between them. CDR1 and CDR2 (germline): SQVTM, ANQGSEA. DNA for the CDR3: TGCAGCGTTGGTCGACAGGCCCAAGAGACCCAGTACTTC. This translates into CSVGRQAQETQYF. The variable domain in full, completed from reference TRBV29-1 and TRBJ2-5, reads SAVISQKPSRDICQRGTSLTIQCQVDSQVTMMFWYRQQPGQSLTLIATANQGSEATYESGFVIDKFPISRPNLTFSTLTVSNMSPEDSSIYLCSVGRQAQETQYFGPGTRLLVL.

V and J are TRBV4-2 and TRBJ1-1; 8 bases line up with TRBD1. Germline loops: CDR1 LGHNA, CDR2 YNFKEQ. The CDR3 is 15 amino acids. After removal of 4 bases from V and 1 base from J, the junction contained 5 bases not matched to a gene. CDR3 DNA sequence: TGTGCCAGCAGCCCTGGACAGGGTGGGAACACTGAAGCTTTCTTT. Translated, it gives CASSPGQGGNTEAFF.

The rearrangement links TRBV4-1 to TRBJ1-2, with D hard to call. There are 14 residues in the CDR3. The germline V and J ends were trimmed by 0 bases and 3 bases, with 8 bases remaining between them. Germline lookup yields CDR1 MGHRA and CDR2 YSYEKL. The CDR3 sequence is CASSQDQRDYGYTF. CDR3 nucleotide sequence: TGCGCCAGCAGCCAAGATCAACGGGACTATGGCTACACCTTC.

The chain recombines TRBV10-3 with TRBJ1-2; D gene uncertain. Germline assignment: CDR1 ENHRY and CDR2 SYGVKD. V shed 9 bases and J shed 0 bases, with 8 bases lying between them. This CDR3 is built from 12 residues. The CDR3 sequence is CAIAHSNYGYTF. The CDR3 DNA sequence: TGTGCCATAGCTCATTCTAACTATGGCTACACCTTC.

The chain's CDR3 is CASSLDRHHEQYF. The CDR3, as DNA: TGTGCCAGCAGTTTGGACAGGCATCACGAGCAGTACTTC. This chain connects TRBV28 to TRBJ2-7; 7 nucleotides agree with TRBD1. Germline CDR1 is MDHEN and CDR2 is SYDVKM. The CDR3 has 13 residues. V was pared by 3 bases and J by 5 bases, with 4 bases of the junction left unmatched.

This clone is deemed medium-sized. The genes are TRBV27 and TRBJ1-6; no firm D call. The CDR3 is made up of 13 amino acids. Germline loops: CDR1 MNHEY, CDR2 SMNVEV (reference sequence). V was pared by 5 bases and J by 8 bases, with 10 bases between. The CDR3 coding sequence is TGTGCCAGCAGTCCCCGGGGTGATTCACCCCTCCACTTT. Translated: CASSPRGDSPLHF.

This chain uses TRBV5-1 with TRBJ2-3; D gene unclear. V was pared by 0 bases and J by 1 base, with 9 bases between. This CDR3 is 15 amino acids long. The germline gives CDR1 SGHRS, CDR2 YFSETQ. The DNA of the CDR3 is TGCGCCAGCAGCTTGGCCCCCCGGGGCACAGATACGCAGTATTTT. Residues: CASSLAPRGTDTQYF.

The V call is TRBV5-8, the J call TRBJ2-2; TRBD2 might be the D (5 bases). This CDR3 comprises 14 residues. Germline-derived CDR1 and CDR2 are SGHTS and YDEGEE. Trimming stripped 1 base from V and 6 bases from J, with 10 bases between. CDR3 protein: CASSLSGTAGELFF. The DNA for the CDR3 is TGTGCCAGCAGCTTGTCGGGAACAGCCGGGGAGCTGTTTTTT.

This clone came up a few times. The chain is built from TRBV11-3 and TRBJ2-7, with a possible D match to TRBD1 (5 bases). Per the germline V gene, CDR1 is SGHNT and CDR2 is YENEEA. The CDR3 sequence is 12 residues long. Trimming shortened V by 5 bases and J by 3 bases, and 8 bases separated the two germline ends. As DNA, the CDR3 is TGTGCCAGCAGCCTCAGGGACTACGAGCAGTACTTC. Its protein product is CASSLRDYEQYF.

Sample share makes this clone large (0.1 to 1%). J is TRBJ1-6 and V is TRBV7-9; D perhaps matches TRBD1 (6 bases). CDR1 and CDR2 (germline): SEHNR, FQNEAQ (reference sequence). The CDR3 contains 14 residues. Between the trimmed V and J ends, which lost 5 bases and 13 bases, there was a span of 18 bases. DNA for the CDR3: TGTGCCAGCAGCCGCCCCGGACAGCTCAGGCCCCTCCACTTT. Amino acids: CASSRPGQLRPLHF.